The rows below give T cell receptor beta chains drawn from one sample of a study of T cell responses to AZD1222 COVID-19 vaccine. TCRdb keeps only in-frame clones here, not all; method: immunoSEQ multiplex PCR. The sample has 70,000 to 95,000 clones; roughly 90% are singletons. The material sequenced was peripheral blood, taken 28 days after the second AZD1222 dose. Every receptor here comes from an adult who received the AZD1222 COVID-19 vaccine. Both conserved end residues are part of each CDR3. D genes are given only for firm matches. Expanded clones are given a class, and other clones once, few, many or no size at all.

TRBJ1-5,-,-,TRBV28,CASSLAGSYSNQPQHF,TGTGCCAGCAGTTTGGCAGGGTCATATAGCAATCAGCCCCAGCATTTT
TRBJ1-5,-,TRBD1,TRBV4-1,CASSQGTGGTRGQPQHF,TGCGCCAGCAGCCAAGGAACAGGGGGCACTCGGGGTCAGCCCCAGCATTTT
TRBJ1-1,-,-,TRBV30,CAWRRGRANTEAFF,TGTGCCTGGAGGCGAGGCAGGGCGAACACTGAAGCTTTCTTT
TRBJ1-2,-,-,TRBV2,CASSEWQSNYGYTF,TGTGCCAGCAGTGAGTGGCAGTCAAACTATGGCTACACCTTC
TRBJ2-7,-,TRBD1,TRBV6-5,CASSPGTGSHEQYF,TGTGCCAGCAGCCCCGGGACAGGGAGCCACGAGCAGTACTTC
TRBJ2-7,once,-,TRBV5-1,CASRDLQGSDEQYF,TGCGCCAGCAGAGACCTACAGGGCTCCGACGAGCAGTACTTC
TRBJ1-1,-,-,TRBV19,CASSLFAEAFF,TGTGCCAGTAGTCTGTTCGCTGAAGCTTTCTTT
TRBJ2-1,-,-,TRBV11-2,CASSGDGSNEQFF,TGTGCCAGCAGCGGGGACGGATCCAATGAGCAGTTCTTC
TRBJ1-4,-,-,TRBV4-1,CASSHGLRRTNEKLFF,TGCGCCAGCAGCCACGGACTCCGGAGGACTAATGAAAAACTGTTTTTT
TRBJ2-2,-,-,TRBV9,CASSPRTVRDGELFF,TGTGCCAGCAGCCCCCGAACAGTAAGAGACGGGGAGCTGTTTTTT
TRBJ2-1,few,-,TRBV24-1,CATSGQGYNEQFF,TGTGCCACCAGTGGCCAGGGTTACAATGAGCAGTTCTTC
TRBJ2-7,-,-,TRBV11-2,CASSSGSSYEQYF,TGTGCCAGCAGCTCCGGGAGTTCCTACGAGCAGTACTTC
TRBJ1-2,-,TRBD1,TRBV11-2,CASRDDRDYGYTF,TGTGCCAGCAGGGACGACAGGGACTATGGCTACACCTTC
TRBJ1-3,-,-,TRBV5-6,CASSFDRSSGNTIYF,TGTGCCAGCAGTTTTGACAGGAGCTCTGGAAACACCATATATTTT
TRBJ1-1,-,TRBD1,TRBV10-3,CAISEDRDSLKAFF,TGTGCCATCAGTGAGGACCGGGACAGTCTGAAAGCTTTCTTT
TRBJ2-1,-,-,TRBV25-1,CASSDPGLLGNEQFF,TGTGCCAGCAGTGATCCCGGGCTCCTGGGAAATGAGCAGTTCTTC
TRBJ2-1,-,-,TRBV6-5,CASISVNEQFF,TGTGCCAGCATCTCGGTAAATGAGCAGTTCTTC
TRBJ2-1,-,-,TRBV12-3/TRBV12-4,CASRPPGYNEQFF,TGTGCCAGCAGACCGCCAGGGTACAATGAGCAGTTCTTC
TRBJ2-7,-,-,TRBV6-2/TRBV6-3,CASSYPQTALRSSYEQYF,TGTGCCAGCAGTTACCCCCAGACAGCCCTAAGGAGCTCCTACGAGCAGTACTTC
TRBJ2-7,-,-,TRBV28,CASSPPGGPSYEQYF,TGTGCCAGCAGCCCTCCGGGCGGGCCCTCCTACGAGCAGTACTTC
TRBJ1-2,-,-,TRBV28,CASSLWTVNYGYTF,TGTGCCAGCAGTTTATGGACGGTCAACTATGGCTACACCTTC
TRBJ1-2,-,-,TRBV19,CASSRQAHYGYTF,TGTGCCAGTAGTAGGCAGGCCCACTATGGCTACACCTTC
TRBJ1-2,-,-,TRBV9,CASSVDRLDYGYTF,TGTGCCAGCAGCGTAGACAGATTAGACTATGGCTACACCTTC
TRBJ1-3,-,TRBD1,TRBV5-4,CASSPGGVSGNTIYF,TGTGCCAGCAGCCCAGGGGGCGTCTCTGGAAACACCATATATTTT
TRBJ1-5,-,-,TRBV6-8,CASSYSDLIGQASNQPQHF,TGTGCCAGCAGTTACTCGGATTTAATAGGGCAGGCTTCAAATCAGCCCCAGCATTTT
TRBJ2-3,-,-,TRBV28,CASMTVGYTQYF,TGTGCCAGCATGACTGTCGGTTATACGCAGTATTTT